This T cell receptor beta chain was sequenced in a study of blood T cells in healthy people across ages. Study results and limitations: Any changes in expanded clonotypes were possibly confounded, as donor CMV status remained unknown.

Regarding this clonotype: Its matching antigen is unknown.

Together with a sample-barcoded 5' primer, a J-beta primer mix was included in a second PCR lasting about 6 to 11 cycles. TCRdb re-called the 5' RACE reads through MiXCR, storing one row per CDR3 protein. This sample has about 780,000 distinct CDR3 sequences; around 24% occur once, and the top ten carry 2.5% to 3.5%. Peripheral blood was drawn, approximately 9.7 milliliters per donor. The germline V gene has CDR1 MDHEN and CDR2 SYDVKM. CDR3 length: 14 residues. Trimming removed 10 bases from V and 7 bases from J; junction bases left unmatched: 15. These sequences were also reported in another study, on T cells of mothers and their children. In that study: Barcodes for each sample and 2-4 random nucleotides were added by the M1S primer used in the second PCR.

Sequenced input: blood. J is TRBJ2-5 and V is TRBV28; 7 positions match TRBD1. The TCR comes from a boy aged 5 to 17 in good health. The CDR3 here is CAISDRVSRWTQYF. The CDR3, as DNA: TGTGCCATCTCTGACAGGGTGTCCAGATGGACCCAGTACTTC.